This passage covers 14 T cell receptor beta chains from one sample sequenced in a study of T cells in women clearing cervical HPV infection. TCRdb's copy holds only in-frame clones and misses some; the assay was immunoSEQ multiplex PCR. Its listing shows 48,000 or so clones. Sequencing was carried out using blood buffy coat. These receptors all stem from a woman between 18 and 70 years old with a cervical HPV16 infection that either progressed to CIN3+ or cleared (not recorded which).

Note on this clone: The read falls 3 residues short of the CDR3 end, and the missing part is taken from the germline J gene. The chain joins TRBV18 to TRBJ1-5; D unclear. With 1 base removed from V and 3 bases from J, the gap between germline ends came to 7 bases. CDR3 length: 14 residues. CDR1 and CDR2 from the germline V gene are KGHSH and LQKENI. CDR3 bases read: TGTGCCAGCTCACCACTGCCAGTCAATCAGCCC. Protein: CASSPLPVNQP. In full, the CDR3 reads CASSPLPVNQPQHF.

On this clone itself: Read data end 3 residues before the CDR3 end; the end is taken from the germline J gene. The V and J genes are TRBV7-8 and TRBJ1-1, with 8 bases matching TRBD1. Trimming at V came to 1 base and at J to 2 bases, leaving 6 bases not matched to a gene. Germline V gives CDR1 SGHVS, CDR2 FQNEAQ. The CDR3 loop spans 16 amino acids. The CDR3 loop reads CASSLGQGPPNTEAFF. The sequenced part of the CDR3 DNA is TGTGCCAGCAGCTTAGGACAGGGGCCCCCCAACACTGAA.

About this clone: The CDR3 goes on 3 residues after the read ends, and that part is filled in from the germline J gene. The chain combines TRBV11-2 with TRBJ1-2, with TRBD1 as a possible D gene (5 bases). The CDR3 is made up of 14 amino acids. Trimming stripped 4 bases from V and 4 bases from J, with 13 bases between. Germline CDR1 is SGHAT and CDR2 is FQNNGV. The chain's CDR3 is CASSSNRRPYGYTF. The CDR3 DNA, read in part, is TGTGCCAGCAGCTCAAACAGGAGGCCCTATGGC.

In regard to this clone: The CDR3 extends 3 residues past the end of the read, so its final part is completed from the germline J gene. This chain connects TRBV29-1 to TRBJ2-1, with 8 positions matching TRBD2. The CDR3 extends over 14 amino acids. The V gene end was trimmed by 2 bases and the J gene end by 5 bases; junction bases not matched to a gene: 5. Germline V gene lookup returns CDR1 SQVTM and CDR2 ANQGSEA. Partial CDR3 DNA: TGCAGCGTTGAAAAACTAGCGGACCACAATGAG. Protein product: CSVEKLADHNE. The CDR3 reads in full as CSVEKLADHNEQFF.

As for this clone: The read ends 3 residues shy of where the CDR3 ends; the end is completed using the germline J gene. The chain couples TRBV7-8 to TRBJ1-5; TRBD1 might be the D (6 bases). The CDR3 has 15 residues. Germline V gives CDR1 SGHVS, CDR2 FQNEAQ. V dropped 0 bases and J dropped 3 bases, with 9 bases sitting between them. The chain's CDR3 is CASSLAGGANQPQHF. The sequenced part of the CDR3 DNA is TGTGCCAGCAGCTTAGCAGGGGGAGCCAATCAGCCC.

As concerns this clone: The observed sequence ends 3 residues before the CDR3 terminus, with the missing tail filled in from the germline J gene. The gene calls are TRBV7-3 and TRBJ2-1, with unresolved D. Trimming stripped 4 bases from V and 4 bases from J, with 14 bases between. The length of the CDR3 is 15 residues. Looked up from germline, CDR1 is SGHTA and CDR2 is FQGTGA. The CDR3 DNA, read in part, is TGTGCCAGCAGCTCCTCCTACCCGACTTACAATGAG. It yields the protein CASSSSYPTYNE. The whole CDR3 sequence reads CASSSSYPTYNEQFF.

As to this clone: The read gets to within 3 residues of the CDR3 end, and the germline J gene fills in the rest. The rearrangement uses TRBV20-1 and TRBJ2-7; 9 nucleotides line up with TRBD1. Germline assignment: CDR1 DFQATT and CDR2 SNEGSKA (reference sequence). Trimming removed 6 bases from V and 3 bases from J; junction bases left unmatched: 6. The CDR3 is 13 residues long. CDR3 protein: CSATGTGFYEQYF. CDR3 bases read: TGCAGTGCAACCGGGACAGGGTTCTACGAG.

About this clone itself: Sequencing ends 3 residues short of the CDR3 end; the germline J gene provides the rest. The V gene is TRBV5-1, the J gene TRBJ2-2; D is uncertain. Trimming removed 4 bases at V and 5 bases at J, with 18 bases between. Germline lookup yields CDR1 SGHRS and CDR2 YFSETQ. The CDR3 extends over 16 amino acids. The DNA read from the CDR3 is TGCGCCAGCAGCCCCGCGGATCAATCTGGGACCGGGGAG. Translating it yields CASSPADQSGTGE. The whole CDR3 region reads CASSPADQSGTGELFF.

CDR3 DNA, as far as it was read: TGTGCCAGCAGCTTAAGGCGGGGCCGGTACGAG. This sequence encodes CASSLRRGRYE. The CDR3 in full is CASSLRRGRYEQYF. V gene TRBV7-8 combines with J gene TRBJ2-7; weak D call: TRBD2 (6 bases). The observed sequence ends 3 residues before the CDR3 terminus, with the missing tail filled in from the germline J gene. V was shortened by 2 bases and J by 4 bases, with 12 bases between the two germline ends. Per germline, CDR1 SGHVS and CDR2 FQNEAQ. This CDR3 has 14 residues.

As to this clone: The read gets to within 3 residues of the CDR3 end, and the germline J gene fills in the rest. V usage is TRBV20-1 and J usage is TRBJ1-5, with TRBD1 matching over 7 bases. Germline V gene sequence: CDR1 DFQATT, CDR2 SNEGSKA (reference sequence). This CDR3 has 14 amino acids. V lost 6 bases to trimming and J lost 2 bases; unmatched junction nucleotides: 7. The CDR3 bases that were read are TGCAGTGCAAACCCGGGGACAGGCAATCAGCCC. This codes for CSANPGTGNQP. The whole CDR3 region reads CSANPGTGNQPQHF.

As concerns this clone: The missing CDR3 end, 3 residues past where the read stops, is filled in from the germline J gene. The V and J genes are TRBV28 and TRBJ2-3; TRBD1 matches at 8 bases. Germline lookup yields CDR1 MDHEN and CDR2 SYDVKM. Trimming cost V 5 bases and J 2 bases; bases outside gene matches: 9. The CDR3 extends over 16 amino acids. This CDR3 is CASSPWTGSPTDTQYF. The sequenced part of the CDR3 DNA is TGTGCCAGCAGTCCTTGGACAGGGAGTCCCACAGATACG.

As regards this clone: Read coverage stops 3 residues before the CDR3 terminus; the germline J gene supplies the remainder. The V and J genes are TRBV6-2 or TRBV6-3 and TRBJ1-1, with D possibly being TRBD1 (5 bases). This CDR3 region has 14 residues. In germline, CDR1 is MNHEY, CDR2 SVGEGT. V was cut by 8 bases and J by 1 base, with 14 bases left in between. This CDR3 reads CASYRSAQNTEAFF. CDR3 DNA, as far as it was read: TGTGCCAGCTACAGGTCAGCACAGAACACTGAA.

Turning to this clone: Read data end 3 residues before the CDR3 end; the end is taken from the germline J gene. This rearrangement joins TRBV19 to TRBJ2-1, with TRBD1 matching over 7 bases. The V gene end was trimmed by 2 bases and the J gene end by 5 bases; junction bases not matched to a gene: 9. The length of the CDR3 is 16 residues. Germline lookup yields CDR1 LNHDA and CDR2 SQIVND (reference sequence). CDR3 sequence: CASSIQSGTVNNEQFF. Partial CDR3 DNA: TGTGCCAGTAGTATACAATCCGGGACAGTTAACAATGAG.

As to this clone: The read terminates 3 residues ahead of where the CDR3 ends, so the germline J gene completes it. The gene calls are TRBV7-9 and TRBJ1-5, with TRBD1 matching over 7 bases. Germline V CDR1 and CDR2: SEHNR, FQNEAQ (reference sequence). The CDR3 length is 14 residues. V shed 3 bases, J shed 6 bases, and the junction held 5 bases outside the gene matches. The CDR3 sequence: CASSLTGQVQPQHF. The DNA read from the CDR3 is TGTGCCAGCAGCTTGACAGGGCAGGTTCAGCCC.